The TCR beta chain under discussion was sequenced for a study of blood T cell repertoires in COVID-19 (dated by TCRdb to 2018 to 2020). Describing the broader study: Samples covering the acute and convalescent phases of COVID-19 were provided by collaborators in the United States, Italy and Spain. The prospective study material was composed of cDNA or gDNA derived from T cells, B-cell-depleted T cells, or PBMCs. The dataset comprised deeply sampled blood TCRbeta repertoires from subjects exposed to, actively infected with, or recovered from COVID-19. The repertoires were released in a freely available public database meant as a resource for research on the immune response to SARS-CoV-2. Samples were obtained from the ongoing ImmuneRACE study (first 160 participants) and from some 1,300 subjects provided by 6 global collaborators. Nearly every sample came with metadata listing a de-identified subject ID, COVID-19 status, age in years and sex. Where available, HLA class I and class II types were obtained from metadata supplied by the sample provider rather than from assay-based typing.

From the germline V gene, CDR1 is MNHEY and CDR2 is SVGAGI. From the cysteine up to the phenylalanine, the CDR3 has a length of 13 residues. Here the CDR3 DNA is all that survives: 39 bases in frame from base 1. Trimming costs V 8 bases and J 0 bases, and their ends lie 8 bases apart. With respect to this clone: What antigen it recognizes has not been identified. Nothing much larger sits one base from this clone, and base qualities are not available.

What the work shows at the level of the full study, not this receptor alone: How much clinical and demographic metadata was included differed by source and by participant, and the metadata was provided uncurated.

Whole blood was collected in K2EDTA tubes by collaborating institutions according to the institutions' own protocols. For TCRbeta analysis, collaborator samples were shipped as frozen whole blood, as isolated PBMCs, or as DNA extracted from either sample type. TCRbeta CDR3 regions were amplified from genomic DNA by means of the immunoSEQ Assay, a bias-controlled multiplex PCR. As for the authors' bioinformatics: The number of nucleated cells in each sample was estimated from the amplification of reference gene primers within the assay. Sequence reads were collapsed and filtered to measure the absolute abundance of every unique TCRbeta CDR3 rearrangement. Productive Simpson clonality was computed per sample as the square root of Simpson's diversity index over productive rearrangements. TCRdb limited this immuneACCESS table to in-frame rearrangements with V and J called. A share of clones is missing; checked studies link under half to unresolved V genes, and the rest is unexplained. The D gene and trimming were derived from the DNA, and the V and J assignments and clone size from that table. Here the sample has about 70,000 clones; approximately 84% occur a single time. The top ten clones comprise roughly 12% of the sample.

This receptor was identified in a human donor in a cohort sampled during active COVID-19. This chain is built from TRBV6-5 and TRBJ1-3, with the D gene too uncertain to name. Sample: peripheral blood. For the CDR3, the sequence is CASSDTSGNTIYF. The DNA is as follows: TGTGCCAGCTCTGACACCTCTGGAAACACCATATATTTT.